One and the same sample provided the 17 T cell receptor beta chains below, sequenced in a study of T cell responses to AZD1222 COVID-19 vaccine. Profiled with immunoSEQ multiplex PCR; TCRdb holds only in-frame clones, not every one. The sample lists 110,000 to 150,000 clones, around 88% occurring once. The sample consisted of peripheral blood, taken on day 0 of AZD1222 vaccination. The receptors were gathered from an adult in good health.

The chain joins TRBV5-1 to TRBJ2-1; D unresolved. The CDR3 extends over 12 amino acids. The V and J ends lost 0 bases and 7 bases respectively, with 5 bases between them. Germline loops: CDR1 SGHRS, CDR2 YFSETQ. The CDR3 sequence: CASSLVSNEQFF. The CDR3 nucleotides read TGCGCCAGCAGCTTGGTGAGTAATGAGCAGTTCTTC.

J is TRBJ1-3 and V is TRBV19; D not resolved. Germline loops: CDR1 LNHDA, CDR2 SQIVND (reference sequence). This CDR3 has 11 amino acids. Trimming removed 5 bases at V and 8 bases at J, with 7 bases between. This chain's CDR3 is CASSPSYTIYF. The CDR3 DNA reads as TGTGCCAGTAGTCCCAGTTACACCATATATTTT.

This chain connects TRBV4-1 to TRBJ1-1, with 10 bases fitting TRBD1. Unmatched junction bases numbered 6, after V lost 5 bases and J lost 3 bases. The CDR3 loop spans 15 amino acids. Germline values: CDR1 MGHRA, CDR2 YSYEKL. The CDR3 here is CASSLRTGGDTEAFF. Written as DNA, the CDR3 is TGCGCCAGCAGCTTACGGACAGGGGGAGACACTGAAGCTTTCTTT.

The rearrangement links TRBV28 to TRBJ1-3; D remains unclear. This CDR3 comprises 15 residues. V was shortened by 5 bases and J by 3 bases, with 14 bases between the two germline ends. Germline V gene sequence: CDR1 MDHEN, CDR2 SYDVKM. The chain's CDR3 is CASSPPGRDGNTIYF. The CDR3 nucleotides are TGTGCCAGCAGTCCCCCAGGCCGGGATGGAAACACCATATATTTT.

The CDR3 spells CASSPVLPSYEQYF. CDR3 in DNA: TGCGCCAGCAGCCCGGTCCTCCCCTCCTACGAGCAGTACTTC. V gene TRBV5-1 combines with J gene TRBJ2-7; D gene unclear. The CDR3 length is 14 residues. The V end was cut by 4 bases, the J end by 0 bases, with 11 bases between. CDR1 is SGHRS and CDR2 is YFSETQ in the germline V gene.

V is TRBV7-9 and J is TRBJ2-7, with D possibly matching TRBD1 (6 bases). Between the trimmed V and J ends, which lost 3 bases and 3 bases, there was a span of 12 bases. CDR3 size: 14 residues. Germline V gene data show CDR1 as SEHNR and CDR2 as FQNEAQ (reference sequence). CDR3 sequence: CASSFSGDNYEQYF. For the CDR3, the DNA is TGTGCCAGCAGCTTTTCCGGGGACAACTACGAGCAGTACTTC.

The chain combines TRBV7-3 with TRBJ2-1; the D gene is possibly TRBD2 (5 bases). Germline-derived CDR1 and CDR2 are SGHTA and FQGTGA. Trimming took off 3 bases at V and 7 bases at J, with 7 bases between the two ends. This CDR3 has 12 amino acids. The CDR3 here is CASSFPGNEQFF. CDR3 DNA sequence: TGTGCCAGCAGCTTCCCGGGGAATGAGCAGTTCTTC. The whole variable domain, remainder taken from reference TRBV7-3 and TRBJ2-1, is GAGVSQTPSNKVTEKGKYVELRCDPISGHTALYWYRQSLGQGPEFLIYFQGTGAADDSGLPNDRFFAVRPEGSVSTLKIQRTERGDSAVYLCASSFPGNEQFFGPGTRLTVL.

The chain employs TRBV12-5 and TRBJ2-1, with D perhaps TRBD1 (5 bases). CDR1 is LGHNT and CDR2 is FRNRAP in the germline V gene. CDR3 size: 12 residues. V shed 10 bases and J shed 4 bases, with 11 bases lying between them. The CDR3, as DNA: TGTGCTATTGAGGACAAATACAATGAGCAGTTCTTC. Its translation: CAIEDKYNEQFF.

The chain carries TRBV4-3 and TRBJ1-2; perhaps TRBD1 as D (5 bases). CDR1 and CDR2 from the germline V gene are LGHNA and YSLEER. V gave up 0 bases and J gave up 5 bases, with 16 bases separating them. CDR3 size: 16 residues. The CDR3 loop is CASSQDHEGRGYGYTF. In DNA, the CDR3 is TGCGCCAGCAGCCAAGATCACGAGGGGAGGGGATATGGCTACACCTTC.

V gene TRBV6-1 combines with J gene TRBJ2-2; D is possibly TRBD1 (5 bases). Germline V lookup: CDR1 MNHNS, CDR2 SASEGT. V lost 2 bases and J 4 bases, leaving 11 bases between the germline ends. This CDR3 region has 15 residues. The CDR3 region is CASSETGWGTGELFF. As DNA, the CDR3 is TGTGCCAGCAGTGAAACAGGATGGGGCACCGGGGAGCTGTTTTTT.

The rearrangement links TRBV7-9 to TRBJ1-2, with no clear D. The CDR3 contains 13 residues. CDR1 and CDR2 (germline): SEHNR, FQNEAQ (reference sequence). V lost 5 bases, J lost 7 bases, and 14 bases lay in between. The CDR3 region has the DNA TGTGCCAGCAGCAAACCCGAGCGGGGTGGCTACACCTTC. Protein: CASSKPERGGYTF. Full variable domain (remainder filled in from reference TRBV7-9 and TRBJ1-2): DTGVSQNPRHKITKRGQNVTFRCDPISEHNRLYWYRQTLGQGPEFLTYFQNEAQLEKSRLLSDRFSAERPKGSFSTLEIQRTEQGDSAMYLCASSKPERGGYTFGSGTRLTVV.

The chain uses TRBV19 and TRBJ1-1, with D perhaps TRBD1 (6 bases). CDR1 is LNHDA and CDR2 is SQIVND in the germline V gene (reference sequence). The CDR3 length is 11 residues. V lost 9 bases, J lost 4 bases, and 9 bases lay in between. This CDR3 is CASRGPTEAFF. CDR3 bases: TGTGCCAGCAGGGGTCCCACTGAAGCTTTCTTT.

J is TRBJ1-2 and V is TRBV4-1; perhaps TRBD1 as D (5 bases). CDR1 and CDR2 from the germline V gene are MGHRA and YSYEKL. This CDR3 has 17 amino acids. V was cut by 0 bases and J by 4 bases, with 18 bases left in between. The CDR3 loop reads CASSQDLAGLQAYGYTF. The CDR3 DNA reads TGCGCCAGCAGCCAAGATCTGGCAGGGCTTCAGGCCTATGGCTACACCTTC.

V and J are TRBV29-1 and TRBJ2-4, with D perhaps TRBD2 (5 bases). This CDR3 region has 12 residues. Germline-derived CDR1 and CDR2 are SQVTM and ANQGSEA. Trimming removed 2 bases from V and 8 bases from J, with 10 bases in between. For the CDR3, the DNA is TGCAGCGTTGAAACGCCCGGGGACATTCAGTACTTC. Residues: CSVETPGDIQYF.

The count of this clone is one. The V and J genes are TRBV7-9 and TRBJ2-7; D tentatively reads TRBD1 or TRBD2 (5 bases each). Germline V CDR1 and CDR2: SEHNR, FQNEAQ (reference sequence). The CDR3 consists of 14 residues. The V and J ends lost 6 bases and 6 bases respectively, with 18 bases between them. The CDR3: CASSYGTARVEQYF. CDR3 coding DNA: TGTGCCAGCAGTTATGGGACGGCCCGGGTCGAGCAGTACTTC.

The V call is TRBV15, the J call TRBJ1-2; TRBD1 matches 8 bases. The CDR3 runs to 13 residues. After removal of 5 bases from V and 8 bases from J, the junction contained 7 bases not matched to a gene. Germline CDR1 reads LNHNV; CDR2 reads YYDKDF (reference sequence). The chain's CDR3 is CATSEDRGNGYTF. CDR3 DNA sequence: TGTGCCACCAGCGAAGACAGGGGTAACGGCTACACCTTC.

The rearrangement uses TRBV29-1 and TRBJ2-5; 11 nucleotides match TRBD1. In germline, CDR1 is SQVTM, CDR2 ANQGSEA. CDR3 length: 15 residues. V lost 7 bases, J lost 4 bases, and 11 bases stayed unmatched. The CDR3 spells CSGAGTGGFGETQYF. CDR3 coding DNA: TGCAGCGGTGCGGGGACAGGGGGTTTTGGAGAGACCCAGTACTTC.